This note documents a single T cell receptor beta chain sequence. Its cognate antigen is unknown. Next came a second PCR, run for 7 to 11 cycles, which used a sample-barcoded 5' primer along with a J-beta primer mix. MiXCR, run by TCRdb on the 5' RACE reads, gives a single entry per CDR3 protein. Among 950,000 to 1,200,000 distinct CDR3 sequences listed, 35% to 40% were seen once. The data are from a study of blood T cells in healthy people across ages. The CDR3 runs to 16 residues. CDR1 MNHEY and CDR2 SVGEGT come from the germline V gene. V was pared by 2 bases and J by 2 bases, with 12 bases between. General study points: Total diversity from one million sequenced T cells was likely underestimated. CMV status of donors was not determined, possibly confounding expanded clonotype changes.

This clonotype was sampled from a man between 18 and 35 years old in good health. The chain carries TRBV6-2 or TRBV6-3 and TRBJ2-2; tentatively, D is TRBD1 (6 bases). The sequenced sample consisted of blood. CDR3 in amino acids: CASSYVPRGNTGELFF. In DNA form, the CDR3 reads TGTGCCAGCAGTTACGTTCCCAGGGGAAACACCGGGGAGCTGTTTTTT.